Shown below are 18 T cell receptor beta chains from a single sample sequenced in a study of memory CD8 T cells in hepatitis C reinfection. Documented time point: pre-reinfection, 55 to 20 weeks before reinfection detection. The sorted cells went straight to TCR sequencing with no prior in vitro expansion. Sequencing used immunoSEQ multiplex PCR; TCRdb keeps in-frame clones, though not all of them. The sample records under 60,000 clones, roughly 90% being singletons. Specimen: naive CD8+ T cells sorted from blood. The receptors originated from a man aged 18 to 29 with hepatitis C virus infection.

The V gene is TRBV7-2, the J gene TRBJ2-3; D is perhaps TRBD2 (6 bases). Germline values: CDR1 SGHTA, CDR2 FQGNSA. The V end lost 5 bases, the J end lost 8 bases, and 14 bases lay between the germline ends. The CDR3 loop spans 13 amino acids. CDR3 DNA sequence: TGTGCCAGCAGCCATGGGACTCCTACTACGCAGTATTTT. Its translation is CASSHGTPTTQYF.

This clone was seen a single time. CDR3 nucleotides: TGTGCCAGCAGCCCCGGGACAGGGTTCGCAGATACGCAGTATTTT. Encoded protein: CASSPGTGFADTQYF. The chain uses TRBV5-4 and TRBJ2-3; 9 positions agree with TRBD1. V was clipped by 4 bases and J by 4 bases; unmatched bases: 7. The CDR3 spans 15 residues. Germline V gives CDR1 SGHNT, CDR2 YYREEE (reference sequence).

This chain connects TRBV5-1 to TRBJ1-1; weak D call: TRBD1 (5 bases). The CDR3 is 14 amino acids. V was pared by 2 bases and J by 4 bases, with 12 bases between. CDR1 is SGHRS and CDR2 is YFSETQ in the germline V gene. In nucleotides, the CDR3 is TGCGCCAGCAGCTTCGGGACCGGGAGCACTGAAGCTTTCTTT. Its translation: CASSFGTGSTEAFF.

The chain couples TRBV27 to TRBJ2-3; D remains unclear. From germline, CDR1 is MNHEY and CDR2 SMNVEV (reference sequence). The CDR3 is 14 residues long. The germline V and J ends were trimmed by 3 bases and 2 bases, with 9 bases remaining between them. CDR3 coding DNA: TGTGCCAGCAGTTTCCGACTCGCCACAGATACGCAGTATTTT. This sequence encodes CASSFRLATDTQYF.

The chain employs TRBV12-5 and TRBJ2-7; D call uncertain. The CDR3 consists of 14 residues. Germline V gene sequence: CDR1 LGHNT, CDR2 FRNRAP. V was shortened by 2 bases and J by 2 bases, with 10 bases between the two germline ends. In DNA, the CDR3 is TGTGCTAGTGGTTTGAGCAACAGACCCTACGAGCAGTACTTC. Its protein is CASGLSNRPYEQYF.

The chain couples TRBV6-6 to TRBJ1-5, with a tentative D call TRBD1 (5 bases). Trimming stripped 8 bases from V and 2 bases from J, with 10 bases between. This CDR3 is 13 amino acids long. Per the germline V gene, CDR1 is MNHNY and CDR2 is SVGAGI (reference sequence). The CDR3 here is CASFGGGNQPQHF. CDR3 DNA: TGTGCCAGCTTCGGGGGAGGCAATCAGCCCCAGCATTTT.

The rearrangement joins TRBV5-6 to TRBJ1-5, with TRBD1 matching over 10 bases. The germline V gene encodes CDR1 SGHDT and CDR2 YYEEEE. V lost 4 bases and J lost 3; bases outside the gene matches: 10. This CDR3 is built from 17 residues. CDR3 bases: TGTGCCAGCAGCCTCGGACAGGGGGAAGCATACAATCAGCCCCAGCATTTT. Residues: CASSLGQGEAYNQPQHF.

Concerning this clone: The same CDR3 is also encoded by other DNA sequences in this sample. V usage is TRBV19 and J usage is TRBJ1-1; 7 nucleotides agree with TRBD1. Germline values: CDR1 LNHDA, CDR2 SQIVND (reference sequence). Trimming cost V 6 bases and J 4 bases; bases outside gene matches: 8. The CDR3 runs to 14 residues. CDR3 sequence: CASSKEGAVTEAFF. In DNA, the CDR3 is TGTGCCAGTAGCAAGGAGGGGGCGGTCACTGAAGCTTTCTTT.

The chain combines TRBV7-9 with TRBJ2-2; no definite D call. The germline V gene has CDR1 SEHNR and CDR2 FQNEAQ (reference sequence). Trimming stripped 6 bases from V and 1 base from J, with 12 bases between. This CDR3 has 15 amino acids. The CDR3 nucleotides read TGTGCCAGCAGGACGGGTTTCGAGAACACCGGGGAGCTGTTTTTT. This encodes CASRTGFENTGELFF.

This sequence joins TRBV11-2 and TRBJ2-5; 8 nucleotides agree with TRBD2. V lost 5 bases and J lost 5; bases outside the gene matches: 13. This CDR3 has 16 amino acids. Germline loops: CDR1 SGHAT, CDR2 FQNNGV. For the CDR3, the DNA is TGTGCCAGCAGCCCGAACCCCGGACTAGCAGGGGAGACCCAGTACTTC. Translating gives CASSPNPGLAGETQYF. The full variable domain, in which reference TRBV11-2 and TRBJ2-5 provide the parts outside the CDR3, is EAGVAQSPRYKIIEKRQSVAFWCNPISGHATLYWYQQILGQGPKLLIQFQNNGVVDDSQLPKDRFSAERLKGVDSTLKIQPAKLEDSAVYLCASSPNPGLAGETQYFGPGTRLLVL.

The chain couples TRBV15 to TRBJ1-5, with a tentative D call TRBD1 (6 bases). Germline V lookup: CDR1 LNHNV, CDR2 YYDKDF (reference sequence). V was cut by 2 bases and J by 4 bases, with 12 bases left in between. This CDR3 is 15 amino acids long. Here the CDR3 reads CATSRKTGNNQPQHF. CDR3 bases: TGTGCCACCAGCAGAAAGACAGGCAATAATCAGCCCCAGCATTTT.

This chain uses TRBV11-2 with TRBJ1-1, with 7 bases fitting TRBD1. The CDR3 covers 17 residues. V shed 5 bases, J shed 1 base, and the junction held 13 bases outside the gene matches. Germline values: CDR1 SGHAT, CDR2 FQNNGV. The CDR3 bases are TGTGCCAGCAGCCCACCCCGAGGGGACAGAGCGAACACTGAAGCTTTCTTT. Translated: CASSPPRGDRANTEAFF. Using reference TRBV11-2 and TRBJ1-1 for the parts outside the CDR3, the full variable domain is EAGVAQSPRYKIIEKRQSVAFWCNPISGHATLYWYQQILGQGPKLLIQFQNNGVVDDSQLPKDRFSAERLKGVDSTLKIQPAKLEDSAVYLCASSPPRGDRANTEAFFGQGTRLTVV.

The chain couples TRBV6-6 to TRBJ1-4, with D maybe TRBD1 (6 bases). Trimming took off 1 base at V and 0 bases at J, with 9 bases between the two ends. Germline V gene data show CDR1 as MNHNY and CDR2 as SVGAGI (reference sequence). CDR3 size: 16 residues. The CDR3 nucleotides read TGTGCCAGCAGTTACTTACGACAGGCAACTAATGAAAAACTGTTTTTT. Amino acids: CASSYLRQATNEKLFF.

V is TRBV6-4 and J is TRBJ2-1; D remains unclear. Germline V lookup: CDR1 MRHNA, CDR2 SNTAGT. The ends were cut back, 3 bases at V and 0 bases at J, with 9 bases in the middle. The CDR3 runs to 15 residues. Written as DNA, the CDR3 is TGTGCCAGCAGTGATAGCCCAAGCTCCTACAATGAGCAGTTCTTC. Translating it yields CASSDSPSSYNEQFF.

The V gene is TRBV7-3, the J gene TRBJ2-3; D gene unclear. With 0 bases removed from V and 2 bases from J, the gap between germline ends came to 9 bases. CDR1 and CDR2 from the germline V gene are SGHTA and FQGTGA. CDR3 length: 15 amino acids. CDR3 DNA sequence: TGTGCCAGCAGCTTAACTGGAGCGACCACAGATACGCAGTATTTT. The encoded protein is CASSLTGATTDTQYF.

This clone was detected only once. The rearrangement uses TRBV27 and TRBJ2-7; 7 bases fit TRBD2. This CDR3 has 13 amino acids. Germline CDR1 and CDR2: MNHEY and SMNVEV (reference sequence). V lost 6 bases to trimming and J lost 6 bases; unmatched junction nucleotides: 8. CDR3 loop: CASREMGGGEQYF. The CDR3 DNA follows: TGTGCCAGCAGGGAAATGGGGGGGGGCGAGCAGTACTTC.

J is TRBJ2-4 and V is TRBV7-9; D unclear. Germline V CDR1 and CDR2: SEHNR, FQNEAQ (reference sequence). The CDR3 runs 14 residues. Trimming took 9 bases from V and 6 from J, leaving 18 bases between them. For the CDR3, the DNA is TGTGCCAGGGTCTTGTTTTGGGCAGGAAACATTCAGTACTTC. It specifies CARVLFWAGNIQYF. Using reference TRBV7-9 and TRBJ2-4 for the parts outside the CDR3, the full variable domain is DTGVSQNPRHKITKRGQNVTFRCDPISEHNRLYWYRQTLGQGPEFLTYFQNEAQLEKSRLLSDRFSAERPKGSFSTLEIQRTEQGDSAMYLCARVLFWAGNIQYFGAGTRLSVL.

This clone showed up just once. Here the CDR3 reads CASSEPLALAGVNNEQFF. The CDR3 DNA is TGTGCCAGCAGTGAACCCCTTGCCCTAGCGGGAGTTAACAATGAGCAGTTCTTC. The chain has TRBV6-1 and TRBJ2-1; 10 nucleotides match TRBD2. Germline V gene data show CDR1 as MNHNS and CDR2 as SASEGT. This CDR3 spans 18 amino acids. V was clipped by 2 bases and J by 5 bases; unmatched bases: 12.